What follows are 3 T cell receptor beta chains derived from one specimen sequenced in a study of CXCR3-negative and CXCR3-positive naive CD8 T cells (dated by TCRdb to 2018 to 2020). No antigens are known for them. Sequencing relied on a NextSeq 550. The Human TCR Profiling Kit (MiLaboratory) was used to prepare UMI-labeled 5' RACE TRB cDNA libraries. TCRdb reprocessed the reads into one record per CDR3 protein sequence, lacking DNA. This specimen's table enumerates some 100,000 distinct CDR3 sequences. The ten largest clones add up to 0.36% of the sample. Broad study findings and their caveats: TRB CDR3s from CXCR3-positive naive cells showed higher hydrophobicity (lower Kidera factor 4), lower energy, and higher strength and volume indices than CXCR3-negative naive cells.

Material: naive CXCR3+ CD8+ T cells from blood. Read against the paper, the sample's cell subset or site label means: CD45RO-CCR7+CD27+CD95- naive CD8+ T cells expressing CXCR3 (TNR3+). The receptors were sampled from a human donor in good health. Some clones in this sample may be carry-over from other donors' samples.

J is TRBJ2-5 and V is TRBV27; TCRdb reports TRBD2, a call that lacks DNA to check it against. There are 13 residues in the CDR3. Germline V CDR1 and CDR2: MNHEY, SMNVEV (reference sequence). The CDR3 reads CASSHGTPETQYF.

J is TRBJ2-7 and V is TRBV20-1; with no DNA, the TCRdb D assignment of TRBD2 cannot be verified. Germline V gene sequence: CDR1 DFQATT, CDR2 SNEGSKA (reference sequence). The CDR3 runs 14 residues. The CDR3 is CSASLGLEYYEQYF.

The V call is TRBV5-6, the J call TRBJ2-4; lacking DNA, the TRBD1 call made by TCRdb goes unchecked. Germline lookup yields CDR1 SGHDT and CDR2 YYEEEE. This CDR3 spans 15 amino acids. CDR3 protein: CASSLEGWDGNIQYF.